This TCR beta chain was captured in a study of blood T cells in healthy people across ages. Each donor's blood draw was around 9.1 milliliters of peripheral blood. The germline V gene has CDR1 MDHEN and CDR2 SYDVKM. CDR3 length: 10 residues. PCR was performed a second time for about 7 to 11 cycles using a sample-barcoded 5' primer and a J-beta primer mix. Each CDR3 protein is one row after TCRdb ran MiXCR on the 5' RACE reads. The repertoire consists of fewer than 2,000,000 distinct CDR3 sequences, with roughly 32% occurring once and the leading ten covering 10% to 12%. Sequenced: blood. The chain employs TRBV28 and TRBJ2-7; D is uncertain. The J call may be mistaken, given a closer DNA end match to TRBJ2-5. This clonotype was sampled from a young woman in good health. CDR3 in amino acids: CASYDGTQYF. DNA for the CDR3: TGTGCCAGCTATGATGGGACCCAGTACTTC.